The sample holds a few counts of the clone carrying this T cell receptor (beta chain). Within the sample, other DNA sequences also encode this same CDR3. This table comes from immunoSEQ multiplex PCR, and its TCRdb copy is limited to in-frame clones, with some not included. This table has 40,000 to 55,000 clones, about 89% appearing once. This record comes from a study of T cell changes during pregnancy in multiple sclerosis. The sample was CD4+ T cells from peripheral blood mononuclear cells, taken in the first trimester of pregnancy. The TCR sequence derives from a female donor with multiple sclerosis, enrolled in a pregnancy study.

CDR3 sequence reads: CASSIKGDTEAFF. CDR3 bases: TGTGCCAGTAGTATAAAGGGAGACACTGAAGCTTTCTTT. This chain connects TRBV19 to TRBJ1-1; D is unclear. The length of the CDR3 is 13 residues. Germline V gene data show CDR1 as LNHDA and CDR2 as SQIVND (reference sequence). V gave up 2 bases and J gave up 3 bases, with 7 bases separating them.